The TCR beta chain under discussion was sequenced for a study of shared clonotypes between healthy human individuals. Study in general: CD4 naive and memory got three plates each, CD8 naive two, CD8 memory one. Study-wide results and caveats: Generation probability values for non-shared clonotypes were lower than those for clonotypes shared by all four donors.

CDR3 length: 14 residues. Trimming stripped 4 bases from V and 7 bases from J, with 14 bases between. The V gene's germline CDR1 is WNHNN and CDR2 SYGVQD (reference sequence). Genomic DNA from each subset was divided evenly over several immunoSEQ plates. Some clones are missing from TCRdb's copy, which holds only in-frame ones; the method was immunoSEQ multiplex PCR. The sample includes some 1.5 million clones, nearly 99% of them seen just once. As to this clone: The antigen remains unidentified.

V is TRBV10-1 and J is TRBJ2-1, with D tentatively TRBD2 (6 bases). The sample taken for sequencing was naive CD4+ T cells sorted from blood. Described subset: CD45RA+ positively selected. The receptor was isolated from a man aged 25 to 40 in good health. Here the CDR3 DNA reads TGCGCCAGCAGTGGAACCGGGACTTCGAATGAGCAGTTCTTC. This translates into CASSGTGTSNEQFF.